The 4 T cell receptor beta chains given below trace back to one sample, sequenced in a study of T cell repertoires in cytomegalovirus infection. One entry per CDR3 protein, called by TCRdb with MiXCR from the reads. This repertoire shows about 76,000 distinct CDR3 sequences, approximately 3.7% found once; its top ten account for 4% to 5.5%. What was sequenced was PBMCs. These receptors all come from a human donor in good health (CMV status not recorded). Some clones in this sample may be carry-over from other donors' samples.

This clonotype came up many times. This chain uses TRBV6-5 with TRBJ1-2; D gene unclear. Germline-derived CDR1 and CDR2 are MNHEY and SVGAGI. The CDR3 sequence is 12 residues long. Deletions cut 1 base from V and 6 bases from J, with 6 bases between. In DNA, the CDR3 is TGTGCCAGCAGTTACTGGGGAGATGGCTACACCTTC. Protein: CASSYWGDGYTF.

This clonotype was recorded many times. CDR3 sequence: CASSVRQSDNEQFF. The DNA for the CDR3 is TGTGCCAGCAGTGTAAGGCAGAGTGACAATGAGCAGTTCTTC. The J gene is TRBJ2-1, the V gene TRBV6-6; D gene uncertain. V was shortened by 5 bases and J by 5 bases, with 13 bases between the two germline ends. The length of the CDR3 is 14 residues. Germline CDR1 and CDR2: MNHNY and SVGAGI (reference sequence).

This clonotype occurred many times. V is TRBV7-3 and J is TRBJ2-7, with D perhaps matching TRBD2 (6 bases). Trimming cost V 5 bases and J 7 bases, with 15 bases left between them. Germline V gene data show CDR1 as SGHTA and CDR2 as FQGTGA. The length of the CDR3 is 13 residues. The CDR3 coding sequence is TGTGCCAGCAGCGCGGGACTGGCTTTTGAGCAGTACTTC. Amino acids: CASSAGLAFEQYF. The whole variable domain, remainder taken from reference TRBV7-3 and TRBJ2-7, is GAGVSQTPSNKVTEKGKYVELRCDPISGHTALYWYRQSLGQGPEFLIYFQGTGAADDSGLPNDRFFAVRPEGSVSTLKIQRTERGDSAVYLCASSAGLAFEQYFGPGTRLTVT.

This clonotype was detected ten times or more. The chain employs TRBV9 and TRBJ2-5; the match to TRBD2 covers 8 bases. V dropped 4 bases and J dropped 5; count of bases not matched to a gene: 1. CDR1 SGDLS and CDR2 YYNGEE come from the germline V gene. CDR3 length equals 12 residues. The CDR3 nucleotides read TGTGCCAGCAGCTCGGGAGGGGAGACCCAGTACTTC. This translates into CASSSGGETQYF.